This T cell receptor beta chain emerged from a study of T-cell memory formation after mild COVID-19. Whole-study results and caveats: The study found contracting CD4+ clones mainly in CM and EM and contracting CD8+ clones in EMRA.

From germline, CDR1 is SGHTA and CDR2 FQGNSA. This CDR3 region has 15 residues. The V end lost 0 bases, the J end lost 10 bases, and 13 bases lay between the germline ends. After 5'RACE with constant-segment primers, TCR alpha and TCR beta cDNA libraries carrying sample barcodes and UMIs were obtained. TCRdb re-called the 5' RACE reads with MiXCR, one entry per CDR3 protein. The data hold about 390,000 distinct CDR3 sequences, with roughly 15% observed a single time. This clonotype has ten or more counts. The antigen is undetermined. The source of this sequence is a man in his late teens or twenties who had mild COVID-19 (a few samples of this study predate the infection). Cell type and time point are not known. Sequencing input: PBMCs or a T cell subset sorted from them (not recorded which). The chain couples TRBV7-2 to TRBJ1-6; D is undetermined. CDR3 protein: CASSLAPGSYSPLHF. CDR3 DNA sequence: TGTGCCAGCAGCTTAGCGCCAGGCAGCTACTCACCCCTCCACTTT. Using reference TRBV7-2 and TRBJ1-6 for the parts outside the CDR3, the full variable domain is GAGVSQSPSNKVTEKGKDVELRCDPISGHTALYWYRQSLGQGLEFLIYFQGNSAPDKSGLPSDRFSAERTGGSVSTLTIQRTQQEDSAVYLCASSLAPGSYSPLHFGNGTRLTVT.